This T cell receptor (beta chain) was obtained from a study of STAT3 mutations in large granular lymphocyte leukemia. Trimming cost V 10 bases and J 3 bases, with 15 bases left between them. Germline-derived CDR1 and CDR2 are MNHNS and SASEGT. CDR3 size: 14 residues. About this clone: The target antigen is unknown.

TCRbeta libraries averaged about 44,000 productive templates per sample. The data were produced by immunoSEQ multiplex PCR, yet TCRdb's version contains in-frame clones alone and is incomplete. The profile shows fewer than 10,000 clones, about 88% of them singletons. Points from the study as a whole: In about 30% of the 18 patients, new TCR clonotypes emerged after therapy. Suggested: STAT3 mutation was not the ancestral event for these clonal expansions. Every T-cell large granular lymphocyte leukemia patient had at least one immunodominant TCR beta clonotype. Clonal expansion was inferred from samples taken at other timepoints.

This chain joins TRBV6-1 and TRBJ1-4, with D perhaps matching TRBD1 (5 bases). This receptor was obtained from an elderly man with T-cell large granular lymphocyte leukemia. Some clones in this sample may be carry-over from other donors' samples. The specimen was peripheral blood mononuclear cells. Here the CDR3 DNA reads TGTGCCATCAGACGGGACGGCTCTAATGAAAAACTGTTTTTT. It codes for CAIRRDGSNEKLFF.